This T cell receptor (beta chain) was captured by sequencing in a study of T cells in Graves' hyperthyroidism and ophthalmopathy. In the study overall: Peripheral blood was collected at initial diagnosis, before any treatment.

Ten or more counts support this clonotype. Patients were excluded for uncontrolled infection, other autoimmune disease, pregnancy or lactation. Amplification targeted TCR beta CDR3 regions from RNA transcripts. First-round RT-PCR with HTBI primers amplified the TCR CDR3 region. TCRdb re-analysed the multiplex PCR reads in MiXCR, keeping a single row per CDR3 protein. The sample records approximately 330,000 distinct CDR3 sequences, 15% to 20% being singletons. The germline V gene encodes CDR1 WSHSY and CDR2 SAAADI. Trimming cost V 4 bases and J 3 bases; bases outside gene matches: 2. The CDR3 is made up of 16 amino acids.

The sequence was collected from a woman aged 45-59 years with Graves' hyperthyroidism. The chain employs TRBV10-2 and TRBJ2-3, with 15 nucleotides matching TRBD2. Sequencing was done on a sample of blood. The CDR3 bases are TGCGCCAGCAGTGCTGGGACTAGCGGGAGGACAGATACGCAGTATTTT. The encoded protein is CASSAGTSGRTDTQYF.